This T cell receptor (beta chain) was captured in a study of blood T cells in healthy people across ages. From germline, CDR1 is MDHEN and CDR2 SYDVKM. This CDR3 spans 13 amino acids. Trimming took 7 bases from V and 6 from J, leaving 15 bases between them. In its sample, this clonotype was seen many times. PCR was performed a second time for about 6 to 12 cycles using a sample-barcoded 5' primer and a J-beta primer mix. A single record per CDR3 protein comes from TCRdb applying MiXCR to the 5' RACE reads. The sample includes 630,000 or so distinct CDR3 sequences, about a third of them seen just once.

The receptor's source is a woman of 80 years or more in good health. Sample: blood. The chain employs TRBV28 and TRBJ1-2, with D possibly matching TRBD1 (5 bases). The CDR3: CASTPWQGHGYTF. The CDR3 DNA sequence: TGTGCCAGCACCCCATGGCAGGGTCATGGCTACACCTTC.